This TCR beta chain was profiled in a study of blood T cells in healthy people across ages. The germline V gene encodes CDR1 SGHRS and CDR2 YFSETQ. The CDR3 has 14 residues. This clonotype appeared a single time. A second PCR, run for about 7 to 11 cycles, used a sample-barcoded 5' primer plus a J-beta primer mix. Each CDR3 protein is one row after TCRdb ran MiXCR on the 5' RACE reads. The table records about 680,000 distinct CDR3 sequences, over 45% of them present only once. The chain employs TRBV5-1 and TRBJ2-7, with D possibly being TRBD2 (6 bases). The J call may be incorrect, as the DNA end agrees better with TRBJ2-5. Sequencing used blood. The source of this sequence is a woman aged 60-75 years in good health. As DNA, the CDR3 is TGCGCCAGCAGTTCGCCGGGACTCGGGGAGACCCAGTACTTC. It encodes CASSSPGLGETQYF.